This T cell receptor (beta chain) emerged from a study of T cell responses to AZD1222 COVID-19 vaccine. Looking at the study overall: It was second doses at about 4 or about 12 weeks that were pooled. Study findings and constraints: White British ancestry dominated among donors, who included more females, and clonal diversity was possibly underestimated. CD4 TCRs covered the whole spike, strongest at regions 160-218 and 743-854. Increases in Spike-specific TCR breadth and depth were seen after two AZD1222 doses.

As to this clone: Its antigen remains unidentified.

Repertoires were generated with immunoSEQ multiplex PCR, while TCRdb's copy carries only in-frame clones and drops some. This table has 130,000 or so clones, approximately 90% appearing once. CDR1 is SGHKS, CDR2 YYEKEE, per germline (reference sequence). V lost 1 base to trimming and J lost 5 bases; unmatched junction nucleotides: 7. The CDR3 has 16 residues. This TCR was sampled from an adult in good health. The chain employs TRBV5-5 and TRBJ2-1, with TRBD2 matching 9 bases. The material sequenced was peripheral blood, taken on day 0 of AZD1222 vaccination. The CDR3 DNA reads TGTGCCAGCAGCTTGCTAGCTAGCGGGGCCGACAATGAGCAGTTCTTC. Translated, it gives CASSLLASGADNEQFF.